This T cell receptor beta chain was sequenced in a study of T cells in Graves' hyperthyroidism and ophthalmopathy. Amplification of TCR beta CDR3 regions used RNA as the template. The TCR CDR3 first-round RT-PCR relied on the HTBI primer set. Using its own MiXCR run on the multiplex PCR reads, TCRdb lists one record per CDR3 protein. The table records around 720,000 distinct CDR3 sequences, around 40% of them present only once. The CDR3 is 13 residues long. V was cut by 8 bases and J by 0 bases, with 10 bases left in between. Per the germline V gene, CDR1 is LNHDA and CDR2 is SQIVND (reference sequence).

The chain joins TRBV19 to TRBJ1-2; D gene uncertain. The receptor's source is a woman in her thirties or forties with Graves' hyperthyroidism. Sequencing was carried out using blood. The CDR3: CASQPQANYGYTF. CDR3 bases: TGTGCCAGTCAGCCTCAAGCTAACTATGGCTACACCTTC.